Below, 9 T cell receptor beta chains from the same sample are listed, as sequenced in a study of vaccination effects on CD4 cells after COVID-19. These TCRs are of unknown antigen specificity. ViraFEST expansion of antigen-specific CD4+ T cells with viral peptide pools preceded sequencing. The authors isolated CD4+ T cells after around 9 days of culture. Each person got two doses of an mRNA SARS-CoV-2 vaccine, BNT162b2 or mRNA-1273. The assay was immunoSEQ multiplex PCR, and TCRdb's table has in-frame clones only and misses some. The data hold around 60,000 clones, with roughly 72% observed a single time. This specimen consisted of CD4+ T cells from PBMCs cultured with HCoV-229E spike peptides, obtained after COVID-19 vaccination. The receptors derive from a human donor who received a COVID-19 vaccine.

A few counts support this clone. The rearrangement links TRBV6-2 or TRBV6-3 to TRBJ1-1; the D gene is possibly TRBD1 (5 bases). The V gene's germline CDR1 is MNHEY and CDR2 SVGEGT. V lost 3 bases and J 6 bases, leaving 17 bases between the germline ends. The CDR3 covers 15 residues. CDR3 amino acids: CASSYYGAKLPEAFF. CDR3 nucleotide sequence: TGTGCCAGCAGTTATTACGGGGCGAAGTTGCCTGAAGCTTTCTTT.

This clone was counted a few times. This chain links TRBV4-1 with TRBJ2-1; TRBD2 agrees at 12 bases. Germline trimming cut 4 bases from V and 0 bases from J; bases unmatched to any gene: 7. Germline CDR1 is MGHRA and CDR2 is YSYEKL. The CDR3 has 18 amino acids. CDR3 coding DNA: TGCGCCAGCAGCCTCCGGACTAGCGGGGCCAGCTCCTACAATGAGCAGTTCTTC. Protein product: CASSLRTSGASSYNEQFF.

This clone was detected only once. This chain links TRBV28 with TRBJ1-2; possibly TRBD1 for D (6 bases). Trimming pared 4 bases from V and 2 bases from J, leaving 17 bases between. Germline CDR1 MDHEN, CDR2 SYDVKM. This CDR3 is built from 16 residues. The chain's CDR3 is CASSSLQGTVNYGYTF. In DNA form, the CDR3 reads TGTGCCAGCAGTTCTCTTCAGGGGACGGTAAACTATGGCTACACCTTC.

This clone was recorded once. The chain recombines TRBV6-5 with TRBJ2-2; D gene unclear. The V and J ends lost 3 bases and 2 bases respectively, with 10 bases between them. The CDR3 sequence is 15 residues long. Looked up from germline, CDR1 is MNHEY and CDR2 is SVGAGI. The CDR3 sequence: CASSYQQPNTGELFF. In DNA, the CDR3 is TGTGCCAGCAGTTATCAACAGCCTAACACCGGGGAGCTGTTTTTT.

This clone was picked up one time. V usage is TRBV7-3 and J usage is TRBJ1-2; TRBD1 is a possible D gene (5 bases). The length of the CDR3 is 13 residues. Trimming removed 5 bases from V and 4 bases from J, with 11 bases in between. CDR1 is SGHTA, CDR2 FQGTGA, per germline. DNA for the CDR3: TGTGCCAGCAGCCGGGACCTCGGCTATGGCTACACCTTC. Residues: CASSRDLGYGYTF.

The gene calls are TRBV5-1 and TRBJ1-4, with 9 bases identical to TRBD1. The germline gives CDR1 SGHRS, CDR2 YFSETQ. The V gene end was trimmed by 3 bases and the J gene end by 6 bases; junction bases not matched to a gene: 6. The CDR3 consists of 15 residues. The CDR3 region has the DNA TGCGCCAGCAGCTCCACCGGGACAGGGTATGAAAAACTGTTTTTT. This sequence encodes CASSSTGTGYEKLFF.

The rearrangement links TRBV4-1 to TRBJ1-2, with D unclear. Germline loops: CDR1 MGHRA, CDR2 YSYEKL. CDR3 length: 15 amino acids. V was cut by 3 bases and J by 4 bases, with 15 bases left in between. CDR3 coding DNA: TGCGCCAGCAGCCAGGGTCGACACGGGAGCTATGGCTACACCTTC. Its protein product is CASSQGRHGSYGYTF.

This chain links TRBV7-2 with TRBJ2-5; D perhaps matches TRBD2 (5 bases). CDR3 length: 15 amino acids. The V end was cut by 0 bases, the J end by 2 bases, with 10 bases between. The germline V gene encodes CDR1 SGHTA and CDR2 FQGNSA. CDR3 sequence: CASSLAGLSQETQYF. CDR3 nucleotide sequence: TGTGCCAGCAGCTTAGCCGGACTTTCGCAAGAGACCCAGTACTTC.

The chain uses TRBV6-2 or TRBV6-3 and TRBJ2-7, with 7 bases lining up with TRBD1. Germline V gene lookup returns CDR1 MNHEY and CDR2 SVGEGT. The CDR3 covers 14 residues. V lost 5 bases and J lost 5; bases outside the gene matches: 9. The chain's CDR3 is CASSVRQGIDEQYV. In nucleotides, the CDR3 is TGTGCCAGCAGTGTAAGACAGGGAATTGACGAGCAGTACGTC.